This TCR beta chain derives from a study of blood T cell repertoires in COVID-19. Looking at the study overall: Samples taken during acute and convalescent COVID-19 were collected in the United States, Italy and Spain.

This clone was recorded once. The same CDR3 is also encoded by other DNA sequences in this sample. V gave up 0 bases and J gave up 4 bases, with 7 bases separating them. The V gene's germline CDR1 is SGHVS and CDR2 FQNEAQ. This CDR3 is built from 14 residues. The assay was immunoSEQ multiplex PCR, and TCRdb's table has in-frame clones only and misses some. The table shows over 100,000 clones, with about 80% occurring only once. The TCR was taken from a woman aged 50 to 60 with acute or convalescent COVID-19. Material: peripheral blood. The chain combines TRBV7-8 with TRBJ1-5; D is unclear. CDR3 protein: CASSLAGGNQPQHF. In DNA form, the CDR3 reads TGTGCCAGCAGCTTAGCGGGCGGGAATCAGCCCCAGCATTTT.